The rows below give T cell receptor beta chains drawn from one sample of a study of T cell responses to AZD1222 COVID-19 vaccine. Profiling relied on immunoSEQ multiplex PCR, and the TCRdb table lists in-frame clones only, not all of them. The data hold 90,000 to 150,000 clones, with more than 75% observed a single time. This specimen was peripheral blood, taken on day 0 of AZD1222 vaccination. These receptors were collected from an adult in good health. CDR3s include the opening cysteine and the closing phenylalanine or tryptophan. D genes are given only for firm matches. Expanded clones are given a class, and other clones once, few, many or no size at all.

V	size	J	D	CDR3	DNA
TRBV2	-	TRBJ1-5	TRBD1	CASSEQGARQPQHF	TGTGCCAGCAGTGAACAGGGGGCGCGGCAGCCCCAGCATTTT
TRBV7-3	once	TRBJ2-1	-	CASSPRPAANEQFF	TGTGCCAGCAGCCCTCGGCCGGCGGCCAATGAGCAGTTCTTC
TRBV7-2	-	TRBJ2-3	-	CASSLERPSTDTQYF	TGTGCCAGCAGCTTAGAAAGGCCTAGCACAGATACGCAGTATTTT
TRBV12-3/TRBV12-4	few	TRBJ1-5	-	CASSFRTGQPQHF	TGTGCCAGCAGTTTCAGGACCGGGCAGCCCCAGCATTTT
TRBV4-3	-	TRBJ2-7	-	CASSQDLTYPSYEQYF	TGCGCCAGCAGTCAAGATCTAACATACCCATCCTACGAGCAGTACTTC
TRBV19	-	TRBJ2-7	TRBD2	CASSVLAGGTYEQYF	TGTGCCAGTAGTGTCCTAGCGGGGGGTACCTACGAGCAGTACTTC
TRBV3-1/TRBV3-2	few	TRBJ1-6	-	CASSPTPQGYNSPLHF	TGTGCCAGCAGCCCGACCCCCCAGGGGTATAATTCACCCCTCCACTTT
TRBV7-8	-	TRBJ1-5	-	CASSRYRDQPQHF	TGTGCCAGCAGCCGATACAGAGATCAGCCCCAGCATTTT
TRBV30	-	TRBJ1-1	-	CAWSTQTNTEAFF	TGTGCCTGGAGTACCCAGACAAACACTGAAGCTTTCTTT
TRBV28	few	TRBJ2-7	-	CASSRMGLYEQYF	TGTGCCAGCAGCAGGATGGGCCTCTACGAGCAGTACTTC
TRBV5-6	once	TRBJ2-7	TRBD2	CASSEGTSGRGAQYF	TGTGCCAGCAGCGAAGGGACTAGCGGGAGGGGAGCGCAGTACTTC
TRBV19	-	TRBJ2-7	TRBD2	CASSLAGRTYEQYF	TGTGCCAGTAGTTTAGCGGGCCGTACCTACGAGCAGTACTTC
TRBV4-2	-	TRBJ1-4	TRBD1	CASSQTGTGALAANEKLFF	TGTGCCAGCAGCCAGACAGGGACAGGGGCCCTAGCGGCTAATGAAAAACTGTTTTTT
TRBV7-2	-	TRBJ2-7	-	CASSWKKDPASEQYF	TGTGCCAGCAGCTGGAAAAAGGATCCCGCCTCCGAGCAGTACTTC
TRBV6-5	-	TRBJ1-1	-	CASSRRGERNTEAFF	TGTGCCAGCAGCCGGCGAGGGGAGAGGAACACTGAAGCTTTCTTT
TRBV7-2	once	TRBJ2-7	-	CASSRPSSYEQYF	TGTGCCAGCAGTCGCCCCTCCTCCTACGAGCAGTACTTC
TRBV23-1	-	TRBJ2-7	TRBD2	CASSHPVASGDYEQYF	TGCGCCAGCAGTCACCCGGTGGCTAGCGGGGACTACGAGCAGTACTTC
TRBV7-2	-	TRBJ2-7	TRBD1	CASSLRTGEHEQYF	TGTGCCAGCAGCTTAAGGACAGGGGAACACGAGCAGTACTTC
TRBV6-5	few	TRBJ1-2	-	CASSYENYGYTF	TGTGCCAGCAGTTACGAGAACTATGGCTACACCTTC
TRBV19	-	TRBJ1-6	-	CASSRLLASPLNSPLHF	TGTGCCAGTAGCCGACTTTTGGCGTCACCACTCAATTCACCCCTCCACTTT
TRBV7-2	-	TRBJ2-3	-	CASSRDSGGTQYF	TGTGCCAGCAGTCGGGATTCTGGCGGTACGCAGTATTTT
TRBV7-9	many	TRBJ2-1	-	CASSLYYNEQFF	TGTGCCAGCAGCCTCTACTACAATGAGCAGTTCTTC
TRBV4-1	once	TRBJ2-5	-	CASSQRESAGGGYF	TGCGCCAGCAGCCAAAGGGAATCTGCTGGAGGGGGGTACTTC
TRBV30	-	TRBJ1-2	-	CAWRGRASYGYTF	TGTGCCTGGAGAGGTCGGGCGTCTTATGGCTACACCTTC
TRBV14	-	TRBJ2-7	-	CASSLRTGPADEQYF	TGTGCCAGCAGCCTGAGAACGGGACCAGCCGACGAGCAGTACTTC
TRBV15	-	TRBJ2-7	-	CATNQGYSYEQYF	TGTGCCACTAACCAGGGTTACTCCTACGAGCAGTACTTC
TRBV15	-	TRBJ2-5	TRBD1	CATSLDRGEETQYF	TGTGCCACCAGCTTGGACAGGGGGGAAGAGACCCAGTACTTC
TRBV13	-	TRBJ1-3	-	CASSSVRDSSGNTIYF	TGTGCCAGCAGCTCAGTACGGGATTCCTCTGGAAACACCATATATTTT
TRBV6-5	-	TRBJ1-5	-	CASKDGEYSNQPQHF	TGTGCCAGCAAAGACGGAGAGTATAGCAATCAGCCCCAGCATTTT
TRBV10-3	once	TRBJ2-1	TRBD1	CAISEMTGGGNEQFF	TGTGCCATCAGTGAAATGACAGGGGGTGGCAATGAGCAGTTCTTC
TRBV4-1	-	TRBJ2-1	-	CASSQDSGRLLHEQFF	TGCGCCAGCAGCCAAGATTCGGGACGGTTATTACATGAGCAGTTCTTC
TRBV11-3	-	TRBJ1-5	-	CASSLRGPNQPQHF	TGTGCCAGCAGCTTAAGGGGTCCTAATCAGCCCCAGCATTTT
TRBV13	-	TRBJ2-1	-	CASSLAFSGNSYNEQFF	TGTGCCAGCAGCTTAGCATTCTCGGGAAACTCCTACAATGAGCAGTTCTTC
TRBV27	-	TRBJ2-7	TRBD2	CASSFRPSGSRYEQYF	TGTGCCAGCAGTTTTCGGCCTAGCGGGAGTAGGTACGAGCAGTACTTC
TRBV11-2	-	TRBJ2-7	-	CASSLGVGYYEQYF	TGTGCCAGCAGCTTAGGAGTCGGATACTACGAGCAGTACTTC
TRBV19	-	TRBJ1-3	TRBD1	CASRTGDGSGNTIYF	TGTGCCAGTAGGACAGGGGATGGGTCTGGAAACACCATATATTTT
TRBV6-5	-	TRBJ1-2	-	CASSYSMSYGYTF	TGTGCCAGCAGTTACTCCATGTCCTATGGCTACACCTTC
TRBV19	-	TRBJ2-1	-	CASSIPSGAEQFF	TGTGCCAGTAGTATCCCCTCAGGAGCCGAGCAGTTCTTC
TRBV5-1	-	TRBJ2-7	-	CASSLCRVSYEQYF	TGCGCCAGCAGCTTGTGTAGGGTCTCCTACGAGCAGTACTTC
TRBV27	-	TRBJ1-1	TRBD1	CASRMRDRGHGTEAFF	TGTGCCAGCAGAATGAGGGACAGGGGGCACGGCACTGAAGCTTTCTTT